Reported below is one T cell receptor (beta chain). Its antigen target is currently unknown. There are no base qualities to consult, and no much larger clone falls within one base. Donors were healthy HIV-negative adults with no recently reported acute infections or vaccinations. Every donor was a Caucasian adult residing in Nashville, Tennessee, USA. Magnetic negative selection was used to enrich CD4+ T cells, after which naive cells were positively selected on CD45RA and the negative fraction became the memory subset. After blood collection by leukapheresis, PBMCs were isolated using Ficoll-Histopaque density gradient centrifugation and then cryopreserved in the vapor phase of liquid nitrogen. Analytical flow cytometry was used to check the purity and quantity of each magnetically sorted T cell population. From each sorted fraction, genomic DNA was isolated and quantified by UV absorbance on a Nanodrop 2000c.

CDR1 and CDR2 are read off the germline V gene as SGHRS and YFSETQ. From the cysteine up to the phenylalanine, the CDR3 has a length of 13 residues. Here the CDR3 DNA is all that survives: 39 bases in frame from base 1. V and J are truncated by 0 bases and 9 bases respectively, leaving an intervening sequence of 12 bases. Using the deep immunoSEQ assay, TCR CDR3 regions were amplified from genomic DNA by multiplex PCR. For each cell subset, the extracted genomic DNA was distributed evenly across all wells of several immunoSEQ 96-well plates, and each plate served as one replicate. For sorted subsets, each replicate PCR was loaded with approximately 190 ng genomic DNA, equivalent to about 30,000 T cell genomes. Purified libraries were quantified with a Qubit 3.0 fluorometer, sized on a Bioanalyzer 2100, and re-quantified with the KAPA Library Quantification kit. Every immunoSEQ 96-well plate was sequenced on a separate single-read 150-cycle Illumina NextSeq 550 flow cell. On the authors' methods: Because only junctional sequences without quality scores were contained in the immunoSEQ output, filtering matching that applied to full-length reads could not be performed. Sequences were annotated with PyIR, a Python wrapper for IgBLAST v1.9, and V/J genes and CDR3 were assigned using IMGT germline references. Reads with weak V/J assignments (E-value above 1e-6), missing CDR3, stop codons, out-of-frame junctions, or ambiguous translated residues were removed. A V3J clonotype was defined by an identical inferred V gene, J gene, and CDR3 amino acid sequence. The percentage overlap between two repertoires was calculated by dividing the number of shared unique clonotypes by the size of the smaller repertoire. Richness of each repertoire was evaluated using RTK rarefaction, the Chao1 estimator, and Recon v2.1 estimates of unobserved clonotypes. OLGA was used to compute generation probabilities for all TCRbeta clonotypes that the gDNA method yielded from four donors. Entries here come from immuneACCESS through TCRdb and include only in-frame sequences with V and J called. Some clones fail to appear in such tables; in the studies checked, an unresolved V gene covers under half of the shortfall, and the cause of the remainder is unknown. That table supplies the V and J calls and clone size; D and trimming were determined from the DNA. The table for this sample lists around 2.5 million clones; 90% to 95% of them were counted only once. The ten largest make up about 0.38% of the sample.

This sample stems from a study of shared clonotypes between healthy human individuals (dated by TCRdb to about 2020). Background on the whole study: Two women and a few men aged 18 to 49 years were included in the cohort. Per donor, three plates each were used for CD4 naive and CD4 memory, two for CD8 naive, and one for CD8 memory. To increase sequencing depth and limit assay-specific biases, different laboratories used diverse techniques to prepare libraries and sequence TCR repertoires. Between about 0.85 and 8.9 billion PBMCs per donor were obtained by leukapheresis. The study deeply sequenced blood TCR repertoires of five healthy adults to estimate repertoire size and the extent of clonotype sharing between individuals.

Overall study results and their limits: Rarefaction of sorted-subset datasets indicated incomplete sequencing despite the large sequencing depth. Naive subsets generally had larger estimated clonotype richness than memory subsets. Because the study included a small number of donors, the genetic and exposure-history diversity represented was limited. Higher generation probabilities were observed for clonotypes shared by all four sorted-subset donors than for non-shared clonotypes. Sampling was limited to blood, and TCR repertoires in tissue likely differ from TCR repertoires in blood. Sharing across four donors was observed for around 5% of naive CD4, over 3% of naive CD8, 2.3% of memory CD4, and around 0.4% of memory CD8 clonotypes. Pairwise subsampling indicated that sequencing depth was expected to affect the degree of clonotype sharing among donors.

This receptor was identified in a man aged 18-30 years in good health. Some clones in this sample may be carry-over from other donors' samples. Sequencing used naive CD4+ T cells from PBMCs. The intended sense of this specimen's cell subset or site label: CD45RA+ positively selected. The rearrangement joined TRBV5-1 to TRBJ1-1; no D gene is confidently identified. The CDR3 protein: CASSLAGFSKAFF. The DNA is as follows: TGCGCCAGCAGCTTGGCGGGTTTCTCAAAAGCTTTCTTT. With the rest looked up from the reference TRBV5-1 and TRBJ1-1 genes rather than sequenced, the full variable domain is KAGVTQTPRYLIKTRGQQVTLSCSPISGHRSVSWYQQTPGQGLQFLFEYFSETQRNKGNFPGRFSGRQFSNSRSEMNVSTLELGDSALYLCASSLAGFSKAFFGQGTRLTVV.